The 17 T cell receptor beta chains below come from one sample, sequenced in a study of CD8 T cells in Susac syndrome. The RNA, about 0.5 to 1 ug, was put through reverse transcription using random hexamers. TCRdb independently ran MiXCR on the immunoSEQ multiplex PCR reads; one entry per CDR3 protein. The table shows about 160,000 distinct CDR3 sequences, with 95% to 97% occurring only once. Material for sequencing was CD4+ T cells from PBMCs. The origin of the receptors is a human donor with Susac syndrome.

This clonotype was observed a few times. V usage is TRBV19 and J usage is TRBJ2-3; D ambiguous. Between the trimmed V and J ends, which lost 9 bases and 0 bases, there was a span of 7 bases. Germline V gene sequence: CDR1 LNHDA, CDR2 SQIVND (reference sequence). CDR3 length: 12 residues. CDR3: CASSVSTDTQYF. The CDR3, as DNA: TGTGCCAGCTCCGTTAGCACAGATACGCAGTATTTT.

The V call is TRBV28, the J call TRBJ2-6, with D unresolved. In germline, CDR1 is MDHEN, CDR2 SYDVKM. This CDR3 is 15 amino acids long. V gave up 7 bases and J gave up 0 bases, with 10 bases separating them. CDR3 region: CASTRGVSGANVLTF. CDR3 coding DNA: TGTGCCAGCACCCGAGGCGTCTCTGGGGCCAACGTCCTGACTTTC.

The chain is built from TRBV30 and TRBJ2-7, with a tentative D call TRBD2 (7 bases). The germline V and J ends were trimmed by 6 bases and 7 bases, with 16 bases remaining between them. This CDR3 contains 12 residues. Germline loops: CDR1 GTSNPN, CDR2 SVGIG (reference sequence). The CDR3 protein is CACTRGAEEQYF. For the CDR3, the DNA is TGTGCCTGCACCCGGGGGGCGGAGGAGCAGTACTTC.

The chain carries TRBV19 and TRBJ1-1, with D tentatively TRBD1 (5 bases). This CDR3 contains 12 residues. Trimming removed 9 bases at V and 3 bases at J, with 11 bases between. Per germline, CDR1 LNHDA and CDR2 SQIVND (reference sequence). CDR3 protein: CASIKGDTEAFF. As DNA, the CDR3 is TGTGCCAGCATCAAAGGGGACACTGAAGCTTTCTTT.

The V call is TRBV19, the J call TRBJ2-4, with D unclear. The CDR3 has 12 amino acids. CDR1 is LNHDA and CDR2 is SQIVND in the germline V gene (reference sequence). Trimming cost V 0 bases and J 7 bases, with 4 bases left between them. The CDR3 sequence: CASSIDGNIQYF. DNA of the CDR3: TGTGCCAGTAGTATAGACGGCAACATTCAGTACTTC.

This chain connects TRBV5-1 to TRBJ2-7; the match to TRBD1 covers 12 bases. CDR3 size: 16 residues. After removal of 0 bases from V and 5 bases from J, the junction contained 6 bases not matched to a gene. Germline V CDR1 and CDR2: SGHRS, YFSETQ. For the CDR3, the DNA is TGCGCCAGCAGCTTGGCGGTGGGACAGGGGGCTGACGAGCAGTACGTC. It translates to CASSLAVGQGADEQYV.

This clonotype was counted only a few times. The chain has TRBV5-1 and TRBJ1-5; no clear D gene. Per the germline V gene, CDR1 is SGHRS and CDR2 is YFSETQ. The CDR3 extends over 12 amino acids. V was cut by 5 bases and J by 6 bases, with 9 bases left in between. In nucleotides, the CDR3 is TGCGCCAGCAGGCCCTGGGGTCAGCCCCAGCATTTT. Translation: CASRPWGQPQHF.

The gene calls are TRBV20-1 and TRBJ2-1; TRBD2 is a possible D gene (6 bases). This CDR3 is built from 14 residues. Germline V gene sequence: CDR1 DFQATT, CDR2 SNEGSKA (reference sequence). Trimming cost V 0 bases and J 10 bases, with 16 bases left between them. The DNA for the CDR3 is TGCAGTGCTAGAGATAGCGGACAAGGGAACGAGCAGTTCTTC. Translated, it gives CSARDSGQGNEQFF.

The CDR3 loop is CASSQDAAGAGETQYF. In nucleotides, the CDR3 is TGCGCCAGCAGCCAAGATGCAGCGGGGGCTGGAGAGACCCAGTACTTC. The rearrangement joins TRBV4-1 to TRBJ2-5; 8 nucleotides line up with TRBD2. CDR1 is MGHRA, CDR2 YSYEKL, per germline. The CDR3 runs to 16 residues. The V gene end was trimmed by 0 bases and the J gene end by 4 bases; junction bases not matched to a gene: 7.

V usage is TRBV29-1 and J usage is TRBJ2-5; D call uncertain. V shed 7 bases and J shed 3 bases, with 12 bases lying between them. The CDR3 consists of 12 residues. CDR1 is SQVTM, CDR2 ANQGSEA, per germline. The CDR3 nucleotides read TGCAGCGCCGGACGGCAAGAAGAGACCCAGTACTTC. Translation: CSAGRQEETQYF.

The chain combines TRBV7-3 with TRBJ2-3; 8 bases are a match to TRBD1. CDR1 and CDR2 (germline): SGHTA, FQGTGA. The junction had 13 bases not matched to a gene; V was cut back by 5 bases and J by 6 bases. This CDR3 spans 16 amino acids. CDR3 protein: CASSPGRRQGLDTQYF. The CDR3 DNA reads as TGTGCCAGCAGCCCCGGACGCCGACAGGGGCTGGATACGCAGTATTTT.

J is TRBJ1-4 and V is TRBV28; D is undetermined. This CDR3 spans 15 amino acids. V gave up 5 bases and J gave up 7 bases, with 17 bases separating them. Per germline, CDR1 MDHEN and CDR2 SYDVKM. CDR3 loop: CASSPAPGKGEKLFF. CDR3 bases: TGTGCCAGCAGTCCCGCCCCAGGAAAGGGTGAAAAACTGTTTTTT.

V and J are TRBV29-1 and TRBJ1-1, with D tentatively TRBD1 (6 bases). This CDR3 comprises 10 residues. V was cut by 7 bases and J by 11 bases, with 14 bases left in between. CDR1 is SQVTM, CDR2 ANQGSEA, per germline. CDR3 coding DNA: TGCAGCGGGGGCTGGGACAAGGCTTTCTTT. Its protein is CSGGWDKAFF. The full variable domain, completed using reference TRBV29-1 and TRBJ1-1, is SAVISQKPSRDICQRGTSLTIQCQVDSQVTMMFWYRQQPGQSLTLIATANQGSEATYESGFVIDKFPISRPNLTFSTLTVSNMSPEDSSIYLCSGGWDKAFFGQGTRLTVV.

Concerning this clonotype itself: A read error may produce the germline difference seen at one junction end. The V gene is TRBV20-1, the J gene TRBJ2-5; D possibly uses TRBD1 or TRBD2 (6 bases each). Germline-derived CDR1 and CDR2 are DFQATT and SNEGSKA (reference sequence). CDR3 size: 12 residues. The CDR3 DNA reads as TGCAGTGCTGGAGAGGGGGGAGAGACCCAGTACTTC. Translated, it gives CSAGEGGETQYF.

The chain uses TRBV20-1 and TRBJ2-7; TRBD1 matches 8 bases. V was clipped by 2 bases and J by 2 bases; unmatched bases: 5. CDR1 DFQATT and CDR2 SNEGSKA come from the germline V gene (reference sequence). This CDR3 contains 14 residues. This CDR3 reads CSARRQGATYEQYV. The CDR3 DNA sequence: TGCAGTGCTAGACGGCAGGGGGCAACCTACGAGCAGTACGTC.

This chain links TRBV7-2 with TRBJ2-1, with TRBD2 matching over 8 bases. The CDR3 loop spans 18 amino acids. CDR1 and CDR2 from the germline V gene are SGHTA and FQGNSA. V shed 5 bases and J 8 bases; nucleotides not matched to a gene: 20. This CDR3 is CASSGRSVAGGLVDEQFF. The CDR3 nucleotides are TGTGCCAGCAGCGGCCGGTCGGTCGCGGGGGGCCTGGTCGATGAGCAGTTCTTC.

This clonotype has a single count. The rearrangement uses TRBV24-1 and TRBJ2-1; the D gene is possibly TRBD1 (6 bases). Germline V gene sequence: CDR1 KGHDR, CDR2 SFDVKD. V was clipped by 4 bases and J by 3 bases, with 9 bases between them. This CDR3 has 14 amino acids. The CDR3 nucleotides read TGTGCCACCAGTGAACAGGGTGACTACAATGAGCAGTTCTTC. It specifies CATSEQGDYNEQFF.